This T cell receptor (beta chain) was identified in a study of cytomegalovirus exposure and HLA in healthy donors (dated by TCRdb to 2016 to 2017). Some background on the complete study: According to an earlier analysis of a few hundred of the donors, about 179 million T cells yielded over 100 million unique TCR beta sequences and roughly 280 Gb of sequence data. An early release that covered some 640 HLA-typed donors contained approximately 290 gigabases of sequencing data and around 85 million unique TCR sequences. Among the approximately 400 genotyped donors, about 85% belonged to the genetic ancestry cluster associated with self-reported Caucasian donors. The study was designed to test whether signatures of past pathogen exposure could be identified by cataloging public T cell receptors. The study used immunosequencing to profile the T cell repertoires of several hundred subjects and linked those repertoires to cytomegalovirus serostatus. In addition to the first cohort of several hundred subjects, a separate validation cohort of some 120 different subjects was used. The study combined high-throughput TCR immunosequencing, statistical association of individual TCRs with disease status, and machine learning to predict cytomegalovirus infection status. A later analysis re-examined previously published TCR beta repertoires from just over 650 donors and added high-resolution HLA genotyping to investigate patterns of TCR occurrence. The later analysis used no new phenotypic data to find candidate immune exposures, relying instead on TCR beta sequences and their occurrence across donors. An earlier analysis of 587 of the donors used high-throughput TCR beta sequencing to judge whether each TCR beta V gene segment behaved as functional or pseudogenic. Donor age, sex, ethnicity and CMV serostatus were compiled alongside the repertoire data. Genome-wide SNP genotypes for about 60% of the roughly 700 donors were used in a later genetic analysis, which treated that subset as a discovery cohort. All discovery cohort repertoires had been generated using a single sequencing platform. HLA typing covered class I and class II loci at four-digit resolution. Typing coverage differed by locus: A, B, C, DRB1 and DQB1 were typed in about 629-630 donors, DQA1 in around 500, DPA1 in roughly 590, and DPB1 in 450 to 490. Four to six DR-DQ haplotypes were handled as single units for association and clustering, since linkage in the cohort was strong. Among 300 to 500 genotyped donors of the cohort, an average of roughly 230,000 unique TCR beta nucleotide sequences was sequenced per donor, of which roughly 18% were non-productive.

The CDR3 holds 15 amino acids from the cysteine to the phenylalanine. The entry retains the CDR3 DNA only, 45 bases that are in frame from base 1. From the germline V gene, CDR1 is MNHEY and CDR2 is SVGAGI. Ends trimmed: V by 2 bases, J by 6 bases; bases unmatched to a gene: 6. This clone appeared once. The specificity of this receptor is unknown. No base quality values were provided; no much bigger clone lies one nucleotide off. Study-wide conclusions, independent of this receptor: Strong co-occurrence of HLA alleles, especially DR and DQ, made assigning TCR associations to individual alleles difficult. According to a later analysis, TCR association rates differed among HLA loci, with DRB1 alleles showing the most associated TCRs and HLA-C alleles showing the fewest. In an earlier analysis of under 600 of the donors, most TCR beta V segments were observed in productive rearrangements about 87% or about 30% of the time, broadly matching IMGT annotations. A further reported finding was that TCR beta sequences accurately predicted the HLA-A and HLA-B alleles for most subjects in the first cohort. Compared with equally common non-associated chains, HLA-associated TCR beta chains in a later analysis were more clonally expanded and had lower generation probabilities. Correlated functional status among segregating V segments might reflect linkage disequilibrium, but an unknown experimental factor could not be ruled out. Because some donors lacked HLA typing at each locus, the association tests relied only on the typed subset. Presence/absence analyses assumed roughly uniform sequencing depth across donors, an assumption that may not hold. Most TCR sequences were seen in very few donors, while some public TCRs were found in many individuals. A later analysis found that most CMV-associated TCR beta chains appeared HLA-restricted, with HLA associations seemingly driven largely by CMV exposure. CMV serostatus was the only immune exposure information available for the cohort. According to a later genetic analysis, donors in an Asian-associated ancestry cluster had fewer N-insertions in productive TCRs than the roughly 670-donor mean. The 87-base-pair reads could not distinguish some IMGT-functional V segments, including TRBV6-2 and TRBV6-3, so those segments were excluded. A group of highly shared sequence variants was considered likely to be a technical artifact of the sequencing pipeline. In a later analysis, some 18,000 TCR beta sequences were associated with specific HLA alleles at a false discovery rate of 0.05. A total of about 150 TCR beta chains were listed by the study as associated with cytomegalovirus. Because counts were too low, around 18 rarely observed V segments, including chromosome 9 orphons, were left out of the earlier analysis of approximately 580 of the donors. A few of the identified cytomegalovirus-associated TCR beta chains were confirmed in vitro to be specific for cytomegalovirus antigens. The classifier was reported to diagnose cytomegalovirus status with high specificity and sensitivity in both the original cohort and the validation cohort. According to the authors, the approach could potentially be generalized to other disease states and immunological phenotypes. In a later analysis, several top co-occurrence clusters were reported to appear linked to parvovirus B19, influenza, CMV and Epstein-Barr virus. In a later genetic analysis, a missense DCLRE1C variant was associated with V-gene and J-gene trimming of TCR beta chains, and the association was replicated in an independent cohort. In this cohort, only TCR beta chains were sequenced, and detectable features were limited by the absence of alpha or paired-chain data.

The cohort comprised some 700 healthy bone marrow donors. All cohort members were sampled while nominally healthy, although unrecorded immune exposures were likely present. The donor was CMV seropositive and belonged to the group of 250 to 300 seropositive cohort members. A peripheral blood sample was collected from each donor, and TCR beta sequencing was performed on peripheral blood mononuclear cells. Genomic DNA extraction from the blood cell samples was performed with the Qiagen DNeasy Blood Extraction Kit. Preparation of the library involved the immunoSEQ multiplex PCR assay. For the multiplex PCR, a mixture combining 60 forward primers for TCR Vbeta segments and 13 reverse primers for TCR Jbeta segments was used. The CDR3 region of rearranged TCR beta genes was amplified from genomic DNA with a multiplex PCR assay. On the Illumina HiSeq System, the amplified TCR beta libraries were sequenced as 87-base-pair reads. In the source study's methods: Across the 700 or so repertoires, a later analysis counted approximately 83 million unique TCR beta chains, around 10 million of which were shared by at least two donors. Raw reads were error-corrected and collapsed into unique sequences by a nearest-neighbor algorithm in which closely related sequences were merged to remove PCR and sequencing errors. V, D and J gene segments were assigned by aligning CDR3 sequences to IMGT reference sequences. For a sequence to be retained, at least a six-nucleotide match to both a V gene segment and a J gene segment was required. Rearrangements were called productive when the CDR3 lacked stop codons and stayed in frame with V and J; all others were non-productive. Following IMGT convention, CDR3 was defined as the stretch from the second conserved V-encoded cysteine to the conserved J-encoded phenylalanine. The earlier analysis of some 600 of the donors excluded sequences that lacked an unambiguous match to a single V gene segment. In an earlier analysis of 450 to 750 of the donors, a V segment was called functional when productive rearrangements were above 56.7%, and segregating when the standard deviation between donors exceeded 5%. A statistical classification framework was built for diagnosing cytomegalovirus status from the catalog of TCR beta chain sequences. A later analysis assigned V and J genes by comparing TCR nucleotide sequences with IMGT/GENE-DB human TR gene sequences. A later analysis assigned CDR3 sequences and most-parsimonious VDJ recombination scenarios with the TCRdist pipeline. In a later analysis, each TCR beta chain was defined by its CDR3 amino acid sequence together with its V-gene family, and reads without a unique V-gene family were excluded. As a way to deal with suspected cross-contamination and a sequencing artifact, a later analysis dropped over 550 nucleotide sequences that were highly shared and had low generation probability. In a later analysis, a clonal expansion index was calculated for each public chain from normalized within-repertoire ranks of inferred template counts. In a later analysis, generation probabilities were computed using a VDJ recombination model fitted to out-of-frame rearrangements, and the results were checked against IGoR. In a later analysis, hypergeometric tests were used to score TCR-TCR, TCR-HLA and TCR-CMV co-occurrence, with a repertoire-size bias correction applied to TCR pairs. A later analysis estimated false discovery rates by permuting HLA or CMV assignments 20 times. In a later analysis, co-occurring TCRs were grouped using DBSCAN, with TCRdist sequence similarity added in when clustering inside HLA-allele-positive subsets. For co-occurrence clustering, repertoires with fewer than 30,000 or more than 120,000 public chains were excluded, along with roughly five repertoires with anomalous nucleotide sharing. TCRdb stores this immuneACCESS table with in-frame sequences only. Part of the clones is absent; in the studies checked, under half of the shortfall reflects unresolved V genes, and no reason is known for the rest. V, J and clone size reflect that table, while D and trimming were determined from the DNA. This sample gives some 120,000 clones in total; under 85% of them show up just once. 9.5% to 15% of the sample is in the top ten clones.

The TCR sequence derives from a middle-aged woman in good health and CMV-seropositive. The material sequenced was PBMCs. The receptor chain draws on TRBV6-5 and TRBJ2-1, and 8 junction bases match TRBD1. For the CDR3, the sequence is CASSYQGAVGNEQFF. The DNA sequence is as follows: TGTGCCAGCAGTTACCAGGGGGCGGTGGGCAATGAGCAGTTCTTC.